A selection of T cell receptor beta chains follows, all from one sample in a study of early T cells in non-severe SARS-CoV-2 infection. TCRdb re-derived calls from the 5' RACE reads in MiXCR, one entry per CDR3 protein. The repertoire holds 55,000 to 65,000 distinct CDR3 sequences, with more than 9% as singletons. The sequenced material came from whole blood. The receptors derive from an adult who was a healthcare worker with PCR-confirmed SARS-CoV-2 infection or an uninfected control (not recorded which). The CDR3 runs from the conserved cysteine through the conserved F or W. D genes are given only for firm matches. Expanded clones are given a class, and other clones once, few, many or no size at all.

j_call clone_size v_call d_call cdr3_nt cdr3_aa
TRBJ2-7 . TRBV12-3/TRBV12-4 TRBD1 TGTGCCAGCAGTCCAAGACAGGGGGCCTACGAGCAGTACTTC CASSPRQGAYEQYF
TRBJ2-1 many TRBV7-3 . TGTGCCAGCAGCCTACAGGGCCTTGAGGGTGAGCAGTTCTTC CASSLQGLEGEQFF
TRBJ2-1 few TRBV7-2 TRBD2 TGTGCCAGCAGCTTCAGGTCTAGCGGGTTGCTCAATGAGCAGTTCTTC CASSFRSSGLLNEQFF
TRBJ2-7 many TRBV3-1 . TGTGCCAGCAGCCAAGAAGGGCAGCGGGTGGGCTACGAGCAGTACTTC CASSQEGQRVGYEQYF
TRBJ2-7 . TRBV7-2 TRBD2 TGTGCCAGCAGCCCAAGTAGCGGGAGAAATTACGAGCAGTACTTC CASSPSSGRNYEQYF
TRBJ2-7 few TRBV9 . TGTGCCAGCAGCGTAGCTACGGCACTATCCTACGAGCAGTACTTC CASSVATALSYEQYF
TRBJ1-6 many TRBV28 TRBD1 TGTGCCAGCAGCAACAGGGGGCAAGGACCCCTCCACTTT CASSNRGQGPLHF
TRBJ2-2 many TRBV20-1 TRBD1 TGCAGTGCTAGAGTTGGGACAGGAGGCACCGGGGAGCTGTTTTTT CSARVGTGGTGELFF
TRBJ2-1 . TRBV7-9 . TGTGCCAGCAGCTTATCTGCCGGGAGAGACAATGAGCAGTTCTTC CASSLSAGRDNEQFF
TRBJ2-3 many TRBV7-9 . TGTGCCAGCAGCTTAGTGCGCACAGATACGCAGTATTTT CASSLVRTDTQYF
TRBJ1-1 few TRBV27 TRBD1 TGTGCCAGCAGTTTTTGGGACAGAATCACTGAAGCTTTCTTT CASSFWDRITEAFF
TRBJ2-1 many TRBV5-5 TRBD2 TGTGCCAGCAGCCGTATTCTTAACGGCCTAGCGGGAGCCAATGAGCAGTTCTTC CASSRILNGLAGANEQFF
TRBJ2-1 many TRBV5-4 . TGTGCCAGCAGCTTAGTAGATGAGCAGTTCTTC CASSLVDEQFF
TRBJ2-3 many TRBV2 . TGTGCCAGCAGTGAACGTGGTAATACGCAGTATTTT CASSERGNTQYF
TRBJ2-1 . TRBV12-5 . TGTGCTAGTGCCCTCCCTCGCACGGGTCCTCTATCGGATGAGCAGTTCTTC CASALPRTGPLSDEQFF
TRBJ1-4 many TRBV6-6 TRBD1 TGTGCCAGCAGCCACTTCATACTCCGGACAGGAGATGAAAAACTGTTTTTT CASSHFILRTGDEKLFF
TRBJ2-5 many TRBV7-9 . TGTGCCAGCAGCTTGGTCAGCGGAGAAGAGACCCAGTACTTC CASSLVSGEETQYF
TRBJ1-5 many TRBV27 . TGTGCCAGCAGTTGGGGGGCGGCTCAGCCCCAGCATTTT CASSWGAAQPQHF
TRBJ2-3 many TRBV7-9 . TGTGCCAGCAGCTTAGGAGGGAATGCAGATACGCAGTATTTT CASSLGGNADTQYF
TRBJ2-2 few TRBV7-3 . TGTGCCAGCAGCTTAAGTGGAAGTGGAACCGGGGAGCTGTTTTTT CASSLSGSGTGELFF
TRBJ2-1 many TRBV11-2 . TGTGCCAGCAGCCTTGAAGGGCTAGCTAGCAATGAGCAGTTCTTC CASSLEGLASNEQFF
TRBJ2-7 . TRBV7-9 TRBD1 TGTGCCAGCAGCGCGCCGGGACAGATTTACGAGCAGTACTTC CASSAPGQIYEQYF
TRBJ1-1 . TRBV18 . TGTGCCAGCTCACCTAACCAGGGGAGTGATGAAGCTTTCTTT CASSPNQGSDEAFF
TRBJ2-2 . TRBV18 TRBD2 TGTGCCAGCTCACCTGCCGGACTAGCGGGAATCACCGGGGAGCTGTTTTTT CASSPAGLAGITGELFF
TRBJ2-7 many TRBV7-2 . TGTGCCAGCCGCCGCGCCTACGAGCAGTACTTC CASRRAYEQYF
TRBJ2-3 many TRBV15 . TGTGCCACCAGCAGAGATCCAATCTCGACATCTCCTAATACGCAGTATTTT CATSRDPISTSPNTQYF
TRBJ2-3 many TRBV5-1 . TGCGCCAGCAGCTTGGAATGGGATACGCAGTATTTT CASSLEWDTQYF
TRBJ2-6 . TRBV12-3/TRBV12-4 . TGTGCCAGCAGTTTAGGTGTCTCCAGCTCTGGGGCCAACGTCCTGACTTTC CASSLGVSSSGANVLTF
TRBJ1-1 . TRBV6-6 . TGTGCCAGCAGTTACCGGGACACTGAAGCTTTCTTT CASSYRDTEAFF
TRBJ1-5 . TRBV27 . TGTGCCAGCAGTACAGGGACAAATCAGCCCCAGCATTTT CASSTGTNQPQHF
TRBJ2-1 . TRBV2 . TGTGCCAGCGTGGGCCAGTTATCCTACAATGAGCAGTTCTTC CASVGQLSYNEQFF
TRBJ2-5 few TRBV7-9 . TGTGCCAGCAGCCCCTCGACAGCGCAAGAGACCCAGTACTTC CASSPSTAQETQYF
TRBJ2-7 many TRBV6-6 . TGTGCCAGCAGTTACTCAGCCGGGACCGGCCCCTACGAGCAGTACTTC CASSYSAGTGPYEQYF
TRBJ1-5 . TRBV10-3 TRBD1 TGTGCCATCAGTGAGAACAGGGGAGGACAGCCCCAGCATTTT CAISENRGGQPQHF
TRBJ2-3 many TRBV7-3 TRBD2 TGTGCCAGCAGCAACGGGGGGAAGAGCACAGATACGCAGTATTTT CASSNGGKSTDTQYF
TRBJ1-1 many TRBV5-1 . TGCGCCAGCAGCTTGGGGCACACTGAAGCTTTCTTT CASSLGHTEAFF
TRBJ2-1 many TRBV4-2 TRBD1 TGTGCCAGCAGCCACAGGGGGCTTTACAATGAGCAGTTCTTC CASSHRGLYNEQFF
TRBJ2-1 . TRBV5-1 . TGCGCCAGCAGCGCGAATAATGAGCAGTTCTTC CASSANNEQFF
TRBJ2-5 . TRBV2 . TGTGCCAGCAAGTACCAAGAGACCCAGTACTTC CASKYQETQYF
TRBJ2-5 few TRBV3-1 TRBD2 TGTGCCAGCAGCGTGACTAGCGGCCAAGAGACCCAGTACTTC CASSVTSGQETQYF
TRBJ2-7 . TRBV29-1 TRBD1 TGCAGCGCCGCACGGGACAGCACAGCTGAGCAGTACTTC CSAARDSTAEQYF
TRBJ2-3 . TRBV9 TRBD2 TGTGCCAGCAGCGAAACTAGCGGGAGAGACACAGATACGCAGTATTTT CASSETSGRDTDTQYF